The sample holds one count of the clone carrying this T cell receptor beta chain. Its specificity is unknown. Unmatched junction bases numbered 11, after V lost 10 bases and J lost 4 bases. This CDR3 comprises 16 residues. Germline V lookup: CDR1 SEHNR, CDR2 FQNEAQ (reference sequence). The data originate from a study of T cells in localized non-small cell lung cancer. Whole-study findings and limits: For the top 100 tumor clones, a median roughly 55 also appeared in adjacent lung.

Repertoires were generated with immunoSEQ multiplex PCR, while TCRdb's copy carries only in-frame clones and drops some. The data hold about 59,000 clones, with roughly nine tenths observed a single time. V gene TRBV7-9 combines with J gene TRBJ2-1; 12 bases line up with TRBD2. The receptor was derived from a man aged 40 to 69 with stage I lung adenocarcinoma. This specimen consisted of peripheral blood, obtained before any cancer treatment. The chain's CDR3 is CAKGGAGTSGYNEQFF. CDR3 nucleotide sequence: TGTGCCAAGGGAGGAGCTGGGACTAGCGGGTACAATGAGCAGTTCTTC.